This T cell receptor (beta chain) was profiled in a study of blood T cell repertoires in COVID-19. As for the study in general: Acute and convalescent COVID-19 specimens originated in the United States, Italy and Spain.

The repertoire was sequenced with immunoSEQ multiplex PCR; TCRdb's copy has only in-frame clones and lacks some. Here the sample spans over 250,000 clones, about 87% being singletons. This CDR3 is built from 12 residues. Germline V gene sequence: CDR1 MDHEN, CDR2 SYDVKM. V was shortened by 1 base and J by 7 bases, with 5 bases between the two germline ends. J is TRBJ2-1 and V is TRBV28; D unresolved. Sequencing was performed on peripheral blood. The clonotype comes from a woman between 45 and 65 years old with acute or convalescent COVID-19. The CDR3 bases are TGTGCCAGCAGTTTATTTATAAATGAGCAGTTCTTC. Its protein product is CASSLFINEQFF.